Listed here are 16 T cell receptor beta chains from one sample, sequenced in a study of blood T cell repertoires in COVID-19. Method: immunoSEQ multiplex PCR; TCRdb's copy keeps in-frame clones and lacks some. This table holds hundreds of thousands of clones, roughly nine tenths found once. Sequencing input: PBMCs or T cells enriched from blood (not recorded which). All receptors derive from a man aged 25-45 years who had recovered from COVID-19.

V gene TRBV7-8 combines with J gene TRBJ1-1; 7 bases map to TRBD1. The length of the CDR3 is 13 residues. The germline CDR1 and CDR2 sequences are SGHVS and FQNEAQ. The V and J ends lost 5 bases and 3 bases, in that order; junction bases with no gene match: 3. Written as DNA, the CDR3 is TGTGCCAGCAGCACCCAGGGGGACACTGAAGCTTTCTTT. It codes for CASSTQGDTEAFF. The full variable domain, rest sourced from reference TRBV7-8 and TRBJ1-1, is GAGVSQSPRYKVAKRGQDVALRCDPISGHVSLFWYQQALGQGPEFLTYFQNEAQLDKSGLPSDRFFAERPEGSVSTLKIQRTQQEDSAVYLCASSTQGDTEAFFGQGTRLTVV.

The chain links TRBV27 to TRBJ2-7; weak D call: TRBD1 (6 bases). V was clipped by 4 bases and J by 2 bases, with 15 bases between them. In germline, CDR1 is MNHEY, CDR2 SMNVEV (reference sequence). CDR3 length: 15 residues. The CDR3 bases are TGTGCCAGCAGTTGGACTTCGGGACAAACCTACGAGCAGTACTTC. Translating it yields CASSWTSGQTYEQYF.

In DNA form, the CDR3 reads TGTGCCAGCAGAGAGGGAGGGCAGTTCTTC. Protein product: CASREGGQFF. The genes are TRBV7-9 and TRBJ2-1, with a tentative D call TRBD2 (6 bases). There are 10 residues in the CDR3. Germline V gives CDR1 SEHNR, CDR2 FQNEAQ (reference sequence). Trimming stripped 6 bases from V and 12 bases from J, with 9 bases between.

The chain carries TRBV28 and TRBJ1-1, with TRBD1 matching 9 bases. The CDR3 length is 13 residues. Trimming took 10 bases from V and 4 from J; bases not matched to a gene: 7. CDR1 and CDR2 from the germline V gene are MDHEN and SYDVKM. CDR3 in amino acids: CAIGTGRITEAFF. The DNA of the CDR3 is TGTGCCATTGGGACAGGGAGGATCACTGAAGCTTTCTTT. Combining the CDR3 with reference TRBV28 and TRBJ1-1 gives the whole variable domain DVKVTQSSRYLVKRTGEKVFLECVQDMDHENMFWYRQDPGLGLRLIYFSYDVKMKEKGDIPEGYSVSREKKERFSLILESASTNQTSMYLCAIGTGRITEAFFGQGTRLTVV.

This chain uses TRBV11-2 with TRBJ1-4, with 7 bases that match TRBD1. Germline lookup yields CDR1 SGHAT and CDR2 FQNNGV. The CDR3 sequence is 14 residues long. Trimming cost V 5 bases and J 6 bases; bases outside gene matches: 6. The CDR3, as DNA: TGTGCCAGCAGCACAGGGGTGGGGGATGAAAAACTGTTTTTT. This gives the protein CASSTGVGDEKLFF.

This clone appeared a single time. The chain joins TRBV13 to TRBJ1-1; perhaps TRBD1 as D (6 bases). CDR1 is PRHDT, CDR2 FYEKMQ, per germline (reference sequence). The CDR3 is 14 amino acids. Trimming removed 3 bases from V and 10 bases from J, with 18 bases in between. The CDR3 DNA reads TGTGCCAGCAGCTTCGTCAGGGAGGGGGGGCGAGCTTTCTTT. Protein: CASSFVREGGRAFF.

The CDR3 DNA reads TGTGCCAGCAGTTCAGGTCAGATCTCTGGAAACACCATATATTTT. Translation gives CASSSGQISGNTIYF. V and J are TRBV28 and TRBJ1-3; D is unclear. The CDR3 covers 15 residues. V was pared by 4 bases and J by 0 bases, with 10 bases between. CDR1 MDHEN and CDR2 SYDVKM come from the germline V gene.

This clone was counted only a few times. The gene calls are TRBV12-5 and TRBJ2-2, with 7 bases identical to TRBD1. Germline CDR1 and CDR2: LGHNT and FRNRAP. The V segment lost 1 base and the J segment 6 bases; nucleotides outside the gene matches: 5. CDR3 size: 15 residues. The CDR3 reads CASGLARGGPGELFF. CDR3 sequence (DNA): TGTGCTAGTGGTTTGGCCCGAGGGGGCCCCGGGGAGCTGTTTTTT.

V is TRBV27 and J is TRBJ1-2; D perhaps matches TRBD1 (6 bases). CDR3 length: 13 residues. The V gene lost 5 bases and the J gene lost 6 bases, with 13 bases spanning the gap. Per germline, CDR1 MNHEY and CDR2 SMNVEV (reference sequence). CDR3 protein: CASSTQTGNGYTF. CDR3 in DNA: TGTGCCAGCAGTACCCAGACAGGAAATGGCTACACCTTC.

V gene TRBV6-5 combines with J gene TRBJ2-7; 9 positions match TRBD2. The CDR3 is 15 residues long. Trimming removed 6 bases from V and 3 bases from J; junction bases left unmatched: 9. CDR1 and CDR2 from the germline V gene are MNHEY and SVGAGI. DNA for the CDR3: TGTGCCAGCAGCCACAACCTAGCGGGGAACTACGAGCAGTACTTC. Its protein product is CASSHNLAGNYEQYF.

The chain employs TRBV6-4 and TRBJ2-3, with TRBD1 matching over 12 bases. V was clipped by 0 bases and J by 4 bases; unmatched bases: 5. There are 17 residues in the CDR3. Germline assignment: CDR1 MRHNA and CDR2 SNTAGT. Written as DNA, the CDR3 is TGTGCCAGCAGTGACTCGTGGGGACAGGGGGCCTCAGATACGCAGTATTTT. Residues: CASSDSWGQGASDTQYF.

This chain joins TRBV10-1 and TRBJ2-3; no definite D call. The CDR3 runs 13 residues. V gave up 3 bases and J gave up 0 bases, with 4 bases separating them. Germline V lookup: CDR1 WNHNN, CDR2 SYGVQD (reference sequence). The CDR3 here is CASSEQSTDTQYF. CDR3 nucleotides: TGCGCCAGCAGTGAACAGAGCACAGATACGCAGTATTTT.

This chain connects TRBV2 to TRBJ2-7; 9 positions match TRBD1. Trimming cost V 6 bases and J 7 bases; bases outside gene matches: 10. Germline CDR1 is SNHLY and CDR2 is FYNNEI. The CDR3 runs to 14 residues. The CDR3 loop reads CASRPRDREGEQYF. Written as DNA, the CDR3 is TGTGCCAGCAGACCCCGGGACAGGGAGGGTGAGCAGTACTTC.

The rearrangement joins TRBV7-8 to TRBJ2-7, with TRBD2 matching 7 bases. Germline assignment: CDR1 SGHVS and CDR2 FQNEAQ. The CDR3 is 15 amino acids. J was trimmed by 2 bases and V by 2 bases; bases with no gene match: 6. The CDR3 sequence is CASSLRSSGTYEQYF. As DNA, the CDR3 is TGTGCCAGCAGCTTACGGTCTAGCGGTACCTACGAGCAGTACTTC. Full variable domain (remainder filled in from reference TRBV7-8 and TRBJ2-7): GAGVSQSPRYKVAKRGQDVALRCDPISGHVSLFWYQQALGQGPEFLTYFQNEAQLDKSGLPSDRFFAERPEGSVSTLKIQRTQQEDSAVYLCASSLRSSGTYEQYFGPGTRLTVT.

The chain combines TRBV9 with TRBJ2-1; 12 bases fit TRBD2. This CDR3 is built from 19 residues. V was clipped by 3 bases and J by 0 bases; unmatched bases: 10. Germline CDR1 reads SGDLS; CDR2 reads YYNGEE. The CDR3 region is CASSGSSGLAGISYNEQFF. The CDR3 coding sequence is TGTGCCAGCAGCGGATCGAGCGGACTAGCGGGAATCTCCTACAATGAGCAGTTCTTC.

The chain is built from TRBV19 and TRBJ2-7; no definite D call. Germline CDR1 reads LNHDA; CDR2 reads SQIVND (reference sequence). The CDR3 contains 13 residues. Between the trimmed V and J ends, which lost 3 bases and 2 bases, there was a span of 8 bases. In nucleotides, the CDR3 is TGTGCCAGTAGTATGCGAGCAACCTACGAGCAGTACTTC. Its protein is CASSMRATYEQYF. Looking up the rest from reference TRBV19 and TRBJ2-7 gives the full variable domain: DGGITQSPKYLFRKEGQNVTLSCEQNLNHDAMYWYRQDPGQGLRLIYYSQIVNDFQKGDIAEGYSVSREKKESFPLTVTSAQKNPTAFYLCASSMRATYEQYFGPGTRLTVT.